The present T cell receptor beta chain was sequenced within a study of a mutant IDH1 vaccine in newly diagnosed glioma. Study in general: The study started vaccination 4-6 weeks after radiotherapy alone, or with temozolomide cycles. Previous treatment comprised radiotherapy, temozolomide, or both, mostly both. At week 35 came visit V12, and visit V13 followed at week 47.

The CDR3 totals 14 residues. The trim removed 7 bases at V and 7 bases at J, leaving 12 bases unmatched. CDR1 and CDR2 (germline): MNHEY, SVGAGI. Worth noting for this clone: Its target is unknown.

The time point denotes: week 47, end of study. The vaccine gave 300 ug of a 20-mer mutant IDH1 peptide subcutaneously per dose. Patients had eight vaccinations, in weeks 1, 3, 5, 7, 11, 15, 19 and 23. Assay used: immunoSEQ multiplex PCR; TCRdb lists only in-frame clones, some missing. Here the sample spans around 53,000 clones, about 88% being singletons. The chain employs TRBV6-5 and TRBJ2-7; 8 positions agree with TRBD1. This TCR came from a woman aged 25-40 years with glioma. Some clones in this sample may be carry-over from other donors' samples. The source material was PBMCs, sampled from a glioma patient whose treatment included an IDH1 peptide vaccine. The CDR3 DNA sequence: TGTGCCAGCACCACCGGACAGGGTGTTACGGAGCAGTACTTC. Its translation is CASTTGQGVTEQYF.